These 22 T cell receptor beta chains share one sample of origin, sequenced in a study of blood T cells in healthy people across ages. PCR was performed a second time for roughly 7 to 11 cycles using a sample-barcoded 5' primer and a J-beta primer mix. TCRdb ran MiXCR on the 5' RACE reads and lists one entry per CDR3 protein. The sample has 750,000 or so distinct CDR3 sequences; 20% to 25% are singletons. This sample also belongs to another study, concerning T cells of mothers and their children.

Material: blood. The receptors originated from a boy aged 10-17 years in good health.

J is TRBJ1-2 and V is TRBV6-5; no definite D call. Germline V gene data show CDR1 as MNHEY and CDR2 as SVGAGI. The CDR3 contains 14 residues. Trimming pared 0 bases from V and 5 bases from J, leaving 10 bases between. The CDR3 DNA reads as TGTGCCAGCAGTTACTCGAATAGAGGGTATGGCTACACCTTC. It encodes CASSYSNRGYGYTF.

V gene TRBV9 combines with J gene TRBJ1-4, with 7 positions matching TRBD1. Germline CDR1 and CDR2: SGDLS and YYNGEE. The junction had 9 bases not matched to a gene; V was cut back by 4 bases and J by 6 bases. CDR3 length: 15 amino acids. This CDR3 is CASSSSGGSYEKLFF. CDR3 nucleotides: TGTGCCAGCAGCTCCTCAGGGGGTTCATATGAAAAACTGTTTTTT.

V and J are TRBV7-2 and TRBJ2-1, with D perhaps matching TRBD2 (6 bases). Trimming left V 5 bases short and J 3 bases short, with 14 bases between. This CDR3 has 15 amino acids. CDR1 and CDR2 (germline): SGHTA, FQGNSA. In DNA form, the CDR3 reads TGTGCCAGCAGCCCAAGCGGGTTAGACTACAATGAGCAGTTCTTC. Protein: CASSPSGLDYNEQFF.

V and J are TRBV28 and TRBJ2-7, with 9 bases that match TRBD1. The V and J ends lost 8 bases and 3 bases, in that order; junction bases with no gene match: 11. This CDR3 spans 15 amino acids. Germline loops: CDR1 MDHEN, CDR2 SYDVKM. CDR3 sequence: CASGVRGQGNYEQYF. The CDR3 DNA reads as TGTGCCAGCGGGGTTAGGGGACAGGGAAACTACGAGCAGTACTTC.

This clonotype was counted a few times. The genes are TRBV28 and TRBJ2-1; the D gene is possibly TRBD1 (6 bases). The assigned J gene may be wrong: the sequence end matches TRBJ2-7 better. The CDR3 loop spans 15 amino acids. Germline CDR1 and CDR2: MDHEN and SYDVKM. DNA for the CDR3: TGTGCCAGCAGTTTATTCCAGGGGCTGGGCTACGAGCAGTACTTC. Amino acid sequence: CASSLFQGLGYEQYF.

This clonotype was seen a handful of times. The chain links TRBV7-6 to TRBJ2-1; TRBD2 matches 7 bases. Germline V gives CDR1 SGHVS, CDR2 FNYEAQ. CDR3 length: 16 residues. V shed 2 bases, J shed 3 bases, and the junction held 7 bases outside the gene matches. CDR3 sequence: CASSLRGGGDYNEQFF. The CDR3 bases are TGTGCCAGCAGCTTAAGGGGCGGGGGAGACTACAATGAGCAGTTCTTC.

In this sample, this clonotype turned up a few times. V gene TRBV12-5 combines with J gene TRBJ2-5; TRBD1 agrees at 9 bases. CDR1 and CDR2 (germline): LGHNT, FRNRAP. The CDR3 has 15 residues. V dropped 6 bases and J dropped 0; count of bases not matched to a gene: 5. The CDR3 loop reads CASGQGQGHQETQYF. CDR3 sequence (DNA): TGTGCTAGTGGCCAGGGACAGGGACACCAAGAGACCCAGTACTTC.

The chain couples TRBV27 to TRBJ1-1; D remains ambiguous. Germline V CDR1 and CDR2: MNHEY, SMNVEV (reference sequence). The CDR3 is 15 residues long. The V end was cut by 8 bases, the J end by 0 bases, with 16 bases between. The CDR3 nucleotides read TGTGCCAGCGGACGGTTCGGCTCCGTGAACACTGAAGCTTTCTTT. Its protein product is CASGRFGSVNTEAFF.

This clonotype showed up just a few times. The DNA for the CDR3 is TGTGCCAGCAGCTTAGTAGCAGGGAATGAAGCTTTCTTT. It yields the protein CASSLVAGNEAFF. The J gene is TRBJ1-1, the V gene TRBV7-9; D might be TRBD1 (5 bases). Germline CDR1 SEHNR, CDR2 FQNEAQ (reference sequence). This CDR3 has 13 amino acids. Trimming took off 1 base at V and 7 bases at J, with 10 bases between the two ends.

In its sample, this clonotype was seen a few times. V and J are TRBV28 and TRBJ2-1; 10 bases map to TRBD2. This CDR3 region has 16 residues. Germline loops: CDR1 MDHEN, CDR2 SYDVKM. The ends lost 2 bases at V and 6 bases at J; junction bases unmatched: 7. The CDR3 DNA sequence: TGTGCCAGCAGTTTAATTCCTAGCGGGAGCCGCAATGAGCAGTTCTTC. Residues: CASSLIPSGSRNEQFF. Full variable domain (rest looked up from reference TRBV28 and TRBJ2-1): DVKVTQSSRYLVKRTGEKVFLECVQDMDHENMFWYRQDPGLGLRLIYFSYDVKMKEKGDIPEGYSVSREKKERFSLILESASTNQTSMYLCASSLIPSGSRNEQFFGPGTRLTVL.

The CDR3 region is CSARRPGTGIVNTEAFF. Written as DNA, the CDR3 is TGCAGTGCTAGACGTCCCGGGACAGGGATAGTGAACACTGAAGCTTTCTTT. The chain joins TRBV20-1 to TRBJ1-1; 9 bases line up with TRBD1. Trimming cost V 2 bases and J 0 bases; bases outside gene matches: 10. The CDR3 sequence is 17 residues long. Germline loops: CDR1 DFQATT, CDR2 SNEGSKA (reference sequence).

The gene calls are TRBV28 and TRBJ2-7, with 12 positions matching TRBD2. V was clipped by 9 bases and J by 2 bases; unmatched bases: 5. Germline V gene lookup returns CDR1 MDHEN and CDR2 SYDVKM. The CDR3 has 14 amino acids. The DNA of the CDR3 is TGTGCCAGTAGGACTAGCGGGGACACCTACGAGCAGTACTTC. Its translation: CASRTSGDTYEQYF.

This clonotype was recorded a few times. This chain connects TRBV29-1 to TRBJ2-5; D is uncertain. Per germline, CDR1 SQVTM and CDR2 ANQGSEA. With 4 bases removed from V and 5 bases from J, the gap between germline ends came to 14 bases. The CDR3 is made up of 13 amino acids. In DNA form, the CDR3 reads TGCAGCGTTGCCCTCGAGTGGCGGGAGACCCAGTACTTC. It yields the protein CSVALEWRETQYF.

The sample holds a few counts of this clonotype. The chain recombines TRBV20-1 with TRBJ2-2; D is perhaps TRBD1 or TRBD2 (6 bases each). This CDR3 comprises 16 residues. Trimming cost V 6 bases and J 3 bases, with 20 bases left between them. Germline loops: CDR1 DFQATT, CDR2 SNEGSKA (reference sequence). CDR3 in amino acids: CSARRVGGQYTGELFF. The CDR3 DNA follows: TGCAGTGCCAGAAGGGTGGGGGGCCAATACACCGGGGAGCTGTTTTTT.

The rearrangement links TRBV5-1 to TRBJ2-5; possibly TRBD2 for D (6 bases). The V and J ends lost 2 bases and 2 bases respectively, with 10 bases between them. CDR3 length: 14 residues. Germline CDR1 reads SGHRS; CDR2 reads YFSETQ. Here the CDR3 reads CASSFWDLQETQYF. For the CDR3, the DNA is TGCGCCAGCAGCTTCTGGGACTTACAAGAGACCCAGTACTTC.

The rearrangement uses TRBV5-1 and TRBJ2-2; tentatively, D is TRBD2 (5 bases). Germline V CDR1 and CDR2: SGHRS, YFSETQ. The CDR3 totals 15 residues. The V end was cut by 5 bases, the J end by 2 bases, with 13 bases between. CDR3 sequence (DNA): TGCGCCAGCAGTCCCGGAGGAGGAAACACCGGGGAGCTGTTTTTT. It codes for CASSPGGGNTGELFF.

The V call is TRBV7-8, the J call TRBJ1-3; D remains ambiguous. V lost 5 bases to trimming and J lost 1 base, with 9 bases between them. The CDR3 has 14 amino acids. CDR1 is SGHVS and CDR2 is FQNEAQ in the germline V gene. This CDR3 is CASSPSMSGNTIYF. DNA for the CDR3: TGTGCCAGCAGCCCGTCGATGTCTGGAAACACCATATATTTT.

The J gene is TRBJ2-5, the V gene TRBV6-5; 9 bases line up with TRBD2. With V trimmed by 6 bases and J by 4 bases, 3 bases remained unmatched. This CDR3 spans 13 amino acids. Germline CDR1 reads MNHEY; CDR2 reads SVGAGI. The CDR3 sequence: CASRRGLAETQYF. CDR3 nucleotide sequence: TGTGCCAGCAGACGGGGACTAGCAGAGACCCAGTACTTC.

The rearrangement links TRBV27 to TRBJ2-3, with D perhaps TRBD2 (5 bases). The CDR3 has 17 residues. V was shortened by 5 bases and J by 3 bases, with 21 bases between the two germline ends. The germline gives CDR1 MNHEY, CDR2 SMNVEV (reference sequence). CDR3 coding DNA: TGTGCCAGCAGTCTCCAGCGGACCGAACCGTTGACAGATACGCAGTATTTT. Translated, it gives CASSLQRTEPLTDTQYF.

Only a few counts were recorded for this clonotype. CDR3 sequence reads: CSAPPPLAGYNEQFF. Here the CDR3 DNA reads TGCAGTGCCCCTCCGCCCCTAGCGGGGTACAATGAGCAGTTCTTC. The J gene is TRBJ2-1, the V gene TRBV20-1; 9 bases fit TRBD2. With 6 bases clipped from V and 4 bases from J, the junction kept 10 bases outside the gene matches. Germline CDR1 DFQATT, CDR2 SNEGSKA (reference sequence). This CDR3 spans 15 amino acids.

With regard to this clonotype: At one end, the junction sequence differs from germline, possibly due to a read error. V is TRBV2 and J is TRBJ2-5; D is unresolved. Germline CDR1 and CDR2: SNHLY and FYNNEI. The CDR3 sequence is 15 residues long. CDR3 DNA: TGTGCCAGCAGTGGGGTAAGGGCTTCGGGCAATGAGCAGCTCTTC. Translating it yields CASSGVRASGNEQLF.

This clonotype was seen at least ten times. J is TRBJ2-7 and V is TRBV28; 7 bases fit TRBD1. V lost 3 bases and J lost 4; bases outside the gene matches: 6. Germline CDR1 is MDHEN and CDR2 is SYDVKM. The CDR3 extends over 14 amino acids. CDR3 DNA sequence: TGTGCCAGCAGTTTGGGCAGGGGGAAATACGAGCAGTACTTC. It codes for CASSLGRGKYEQYF.